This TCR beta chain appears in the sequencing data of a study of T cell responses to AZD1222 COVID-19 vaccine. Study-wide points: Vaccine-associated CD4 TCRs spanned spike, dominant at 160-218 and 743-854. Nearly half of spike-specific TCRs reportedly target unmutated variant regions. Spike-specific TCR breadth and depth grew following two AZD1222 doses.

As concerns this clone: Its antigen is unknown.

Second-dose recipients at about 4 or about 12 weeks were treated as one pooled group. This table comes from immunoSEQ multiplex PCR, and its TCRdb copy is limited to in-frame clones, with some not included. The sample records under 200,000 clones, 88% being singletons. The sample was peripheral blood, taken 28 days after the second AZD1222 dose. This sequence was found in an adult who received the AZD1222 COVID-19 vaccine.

CDR3 sequence (DNA): TGTGCCAGCAGCCTCGATTCGGGACTAGCATACAATGAGCAGTTCTTC. Its protein product is CASSLDSGLAYNEQFF. The chain uses TRBV11-2 and TRBJ2-1; 9 bases fit TRBD2. Germline trimming cut 5 bases from V and 4 bases from J; bases unmatched to any gene: 9. The CDR3 loop spans 16 amino acids. Germline V gives CDR1 SGHAT, CDR2 FQNNGV. Full variable domain (remainder filled in from reference TRBV11-2 and TRBJ2-1): EAGVAQSPRYKIIEKRQSVAFWCNPISGHATLYWYQQILGQGPKLLIQFQNNGVVDDSQLPKDRFSAERLKGVDSTLKIQPAKLEDSAVYLCASSLDSGLAYNEQFFGPGTRLTVL.